Listed here are 29 T cell receptor beta chains from one sample, sequenced in a study of cytomegalovirus exposure and HLA in healthy donors. This PCR relied on a set of 60 Vbeta primers and 13 Jbeta primers. Some clones are missing from TCRdb's copy, which holds only in-frame ones; the method was immunoSEQ multiplex PCR. Among around 140,000 clones, around 76% were seen once, and the ten largest hold 7.3%. The sample was PBMCs. These receptors were collected from a male donor in good health and CMV-seronegative.

The gene calls are TRBV6-1 and TRBJ2-1; 7 bases align to TRBD1. The CDR3 contains 13 residues. Trimming cost V 6 bases and J 10 bases; bases outside gene matches: 9. Germline loops: CDR1 MNHNS, CDR2 SASEGT. The chain's CDR3 is CASRRDSLGEQFF. The CDR3 DNA reads TGTGCCAGCAGGAGGGACAGCTTAGGGGAGCAGTTCTTC.

This chain uses TRBV6-5 with TRBJ1-2; 7 bases line up with TRBD1. The germline gives CDR1 MNHEY, CDR2 SVGAGI. V lost 5 bases and J lost 8; bases outside the gene matches: 11. This CDR3 is built from 14 residues. In DNA form, the CDR3 reads TGTGCCAGCAGTGAAACGGGACAGCTATGGGGCTACACCTTC. It codes for CASSETGQLWGYTF.

J is TRBJ2-1 and V is TRBV5-8, with D maybe TRBD1 (5 bases). The germline V gene has CDR1 SGHTS and CDR2 YDEGEE. The length of the CDR3 is 14 residues. V shed 0 bases and J shed 7 bases, with 11 bases lying between them. The CDR3 DNA reads as TGTGCCAGCAGCTTGGAATGGGGCGTAAATGAGCAGTTCTTC. Translation: CASSLEWGVNEQFF.

CDR3 sequence: CASSQYAPGQMNTEAFF. The CDR3 DNA reads as TGCGCCAGCAGCCAATACGCCCCGGGACAAATGAACACTGAAGCTTTCTTT. The rearrangement joins TRBV4-1 to TRBJ1-1; D may be TRBD1 (6 bases). Trimming left V 2 bases short and J 0 bases short, with 16 bases between. The CDR3 is 17 amino acids. CDR1 is MGHRA, CDR2 YSYEKL, per germline.

The chain links TRBV4-1 to TRBJ2-7, with no clear D. V lost 4 bases to trimming and J lost 6 bases, with 13 bases between them. Germline CDR1 is MGHRA and CDR2 is YSYEKL. The CDR3 sequence is 13 residues long. This CDR3 reads CASSLVEDREQYF. CDR3 DNA sequence: TGCGCCAGCAGCCTGGTAGAAGATCGCGAGCAGTACTTC.

V is TRBV18 and J is TRBJ1-2; D not resolved. V shed 5 bases and J shed 3 bases, with 7 bases lying between them. Germline assignment: CDR1 KGHSH and CDR2 LQKENI. The CDR3 loop spans 12 amino acids. The CDR3 bases are TGTGCCAGCTCAAATACAGACTATGGCTACACCTTC. Translation: CASSNTDYGYTF.

The genes are TRBV13 and TRBJ2-3; 12 bases map to TRBD2. From germline, CDR1 is PRHDT and CDR2 FYEKMQ (reference sequence). The V and J ends lost 4 bases and 0 bases, in that order; junction bases with no gene match: 5. This CDR3 comprises 17 residues. The CDR3 loop is CASSWTGTSGSTDTQYF. Written as DNA, the CDR3 is TGTGCCAGCAGCTGGACCGGGACTAGCGGGAGCACAGATACGCAGTATTTT.

The chain carries TRBV7-2 and TRBJ2-6, with 10 bases aligning to TRBD2. Trimming removed 3 bases from V and 0 bases from J; junction bases left unmatched: 2. Germline V CDR1 and CDR2: SGHTA, FQGNSA. This CDR3 has 17 amino acids. CDR3 in amino acids: CASSFASGSSGANVLTF. The CDR3, as DNA: TGTGCCAGCAGCTTCGCTAGCGGGAGCTCTGGGGCCAACGTCCTGACTTTC.

The V gene is TRBV27, the J gene TRBJ1-1, with 8 nucleotides matching TRBD1. This CDR3 is 14 amino acids long. V shed 5 bases and J 6 bases; nucleotides not matched to a gene: 8. Germline assignment: CDR1 MNHEY and CDR2 SMNVEV (reference sequence). CDR3 amino acids: CASSPSWTGSEAFF. The CDR3 DNA follows: TGTGCCAGCAGTCCGTCCTGGACAGGGTCTGAAGCTTTCTTT.

This clone is a singleton in its sample. The sample carries other DNA sequences with the same CDR3. The V call is TRBV27, the J call TRBJ2-3, with 9 bases aligning to TRBD1. The V and J ends lost 5 bases and 4 bases, in that order; junction bases with no gene match: 4. The CDR3 runs to 14 residues. Per germline, CDR1 MNHEY and CDR2 SMNVEV (reference sequence). CDR3 DNA sequence: TGTGCCAGCAGTCCTGGGACAGGGCCAGATACGCAGTATTTT. Amino acids: CASSPGTGPDTQYF.

The chain joins TRBV30 to TRBJ1-1; 8 bases agree with TRBD1. Germline V CDR1 and CDR2: GTSNPN, SVGIG (reference sequence). V gave up 4 bases and J gave up 0 bases; unmatched junction bases: 7. The CDR3 totals 15 residues. The CDR3 region has the DNA TGTGCCTGGACCGACAGGGGAGGCCTGAACACTGAAGCTTTCTTT. Its translation is CAWTDRGGLNTEAFF. The full variable domain, with the rest looked up from reference TRBV30 and TRBJ1-1, is SQTIHQWPATLVQPVGSPLSLECTVEGTSNPNLYWYRQAAGRGLQLLFYSVGIGQISSEVPQNLSASRPQDRQFILSSKKLLLSDSGFYLCAWTDRGGLNTEAFFGQGTRLTVV.

The chain recombines TRBV7-8 with TRBJ2-1, with TRBD2 matching over 9 bases. CDR1 and CDR2 from the germline V gene are SGHVS and FQNEAQ. CDR3 length equals 16 residues. V dropped 0 bases and J dropped 8; count of bases not matched to a gene: 8. CDR3 nucleotides: TGTGCCAGCAGCTTAGCGGCGGGGGGGCCGATGGATGAGCAGTTCTTC. It translates to CASSLAAGGPMDEQFF.

This clone was counted once. V usage is TRBV7-9 and J usage is TRBJ2-1, with D possibly TRBD2 on 6 matching bases. Trimming stripped 2 bases from V and 5 bases from J, with 13 bases between. This CDR3 has 15 residues. Per germline, CDR1 SEHNR and CDR2 FQNEAQ (reference sequence). CDR3 nucleotides: TGTGCCAGCAGCTTAAGGGACTTCTTCAACAATGAGCAGTTCTTC. Residues: CASSLRDFFNNEQFF.

This chain joins TRBV7-2 and TRBJ1-1, with 9 bases aligning to TRBD1. The CDR3 is 15 residues long. With V trimmed by 3 bases and J by 5 bases, 7 bases remained unmatched. In germline, CDR1 is SGHTA, CDR2 FQGNSA. This chain's CDR3 is CASSFGTGINTEAFF. In nucleotides, the CDR3 is TGTGCCAGCAGCTTTGGGACAGGGATAAATACTGAAGCTTTCTTT. Combining the CDR3 with reference TRBV7-2 and TRBJ1-1 gives the whole variable domain GAGVSQSPSNKVTEKGKDVELRCDPISGHTALYWYRQSLGQGLEFLIYFQGNSAPDKSGLPSDRFSAERTGGSVSTLTIQRTQQEDSAVYLCASSFGTGINTEAFFGQGTRLTVV.

The chain carries TRBV30 and TRBJ2-3; TRBD2 matches 7 bases. J lost 7 bases, V lost 5 bases, and 15 bases had no gene match. This CDR3 has 15 amino acids. Germline values: CDR1 GTSNPN, CDR2 SVGIG (reference sequence). As DNA, the CDR3 is TGTGCCTGGGGGATAAGCGGGGTTGCCATGAATACGCAGTATTTT. Residues: CAWGISGVAMNTQYF. Variable domain in full (rest from reference TRBV30 and TRBJ2-3): SQTIHQWPATLVQPVGSPLSLECTVEGTSNPNLYWYRQAAGRGLQLLFYSVGIGQISSEVPQNLSASRPQDRQFILSSKKLLLSDSGFYLCAWGISGVAMNTQYFGPGTRLTVL.

The rearrangement links TRBV7-9 to TRBJ2-5; 9 nucleotides agree with TRBD2. The CDR3 runs 15 residues. V shed 0 bases, J shed 2 bases, and the junction held 1 base outside the gene matches. Germline V CDR1 and CDR2: SEHNR, FQNEAQ (reference sequence). As DNA, the CDR3 is TGTGCCAGCAGCTTAGCGCTAGCGGGGCAAGAGACCCAGTACTTC. It translates to CASSLALAGQETQYF. Together with reference TRBV7-9 and TRBJ2-5, the CDR3 gives the full variable domain: DTGVSQNPRHKITKRGQNVTFRCDPISEHNRLYWYRQTLGQGPEFLTYFQNEAQLEKSRLLSDRFSAERPKGSFSTLEIQRTEQGDSAMYLCASSLALAGQETQYFGPGTRLLVL.

The chain uses TRBV6-6 and TRBJ2-3; weak D call: TRBD1 (5 bases). In germline, CDR1 is MNHNY, CDR2 SVGAGI (reference sequence). The V gene lost 6 bases and the J gene lost 6 bases, with 19 bases spanning the gap. The CDR3 is 15 amino acids. CDR3 sequence (DNA): TGTGCCAGCAGGACGGAACAGGCGCTTATCGATACGCAGTATTTT. It specifies CASRTEQALIDTQYF.

The chain links TRBV28 to TRBJ1-2, with TRBD1 matching over 9 bases. V lost 0 bases, J lost 4 bases, and 12 bases stayed unmatched. Germline V gives CDR1 MDHEN, CDR2 SYDVKM. CDR3 size: 18 residues. The CDR3 DNA follows: TGTGCCAGCAGTTTATGGCCCGAGCGGACAGGGGTGGGCTATGGCTACACCTTC. This sequence encodes CASSLWPERTGVGYGYTF.

This chain joins TRBV18 and TRBJ1-3, with unresolved D. V was cut by 3 bases and J by 4 bases, with 4 bases left in between. The CDR3 runs 12 residues. Germline CDR1 reads KGHSH; CDR2 reads LQKENI. The CDR3 nucleotides are TGTGCCAGCTCACCGGCCGGAAACACCATATATTTT. It specifies CASSPAGNTIYF.

This chain connects TRBV2 to TRBJ2-2, with a weak D call TRBD1 (5 bases). There are 13 residues in the CDR3. Germline CDR1 and CDR2: SNHLY and FYNNEI. V was pared by 6 bases and J by 1 base, with 6 bases between. The CDR3 sequence: CASSRENTGELFF. In nucleotides, the CDR3 is TGTGCCAGCAGCAGGGAGAACACCGGGGAGCTGTTTTTT.

The gene calls are TRBV18 and TRBJ2-1; TRBD2 matches 8 bases. CDR3 size: 17 residues. J lost 0 bases, V lost 0 bases, and 4 bases had no gene match. Germline-derived CDR1 and CDR2 are KGHSH and LQKENI. The CDR3 nucleotides read TGTGCCAGCTCACCACCGACGGGGGGGAGCTCCTACAATGAGCAGTTCTTC. Protein product: CASSPPTGGSSYNEQFF.

In this sample, this clone turned up a few times. This chain uses TRBV19 with TRBJ1-2; the D gene is possibly TRBD1 (6 bases). The CDR3 extends over 12 amino acids. The germline CDR1 and CDR2 sequences are LNHDA and SQIVND (reference sequence). CDR3 in DNA: TGTGTCGGCCGGGACATAAACTATGGCTACACCTTC. Protein: CVGRDINYGYTF.

This chain connects TRBV19 to TRBJ2-7; tentative D call: TRBD2 (5 bases). The CDR3 totals 14 residues. Germline-derived CDR1 and CDR2 are LNHDA and SQIVND (reference sequence). V was trimmed by 1 base and J by 5 bases, leaving 12 bases between them. In DNA, the CDR3 is TGTGCCAGTAGTATAGGAGGGTCGGGGAACGAGCAGTACTTC. Translating it yields CASSIGGSGNEQYF.

The chain links TRBV9 to TRBJ1-2, with D uncertain. The CDR3 totals 15 residues. Trimming pared 0 bases from V and 8 bases from J, leaving 17 bases between. Germline CDR1 is SGDLS and CDR2 is YYNGEE. Here the CDR3 reads CASSVEVTAVKGYTF. The CDR3 DNA reads TGTGCCAGCAGCGTAGAAGTAACAGCCGTTAAGGGCTACACCTTC.

This clone has just one count. The chain is built from TRBV4-2 and TRBJ1-1; D is ambiguous. Germline CDR1 LGHNA, CDR2 YNFKEQ. V lost 6 bases and J lost 0, with 8 bases in between. This CDR3 comprises 13 residues. CDR3 amino acids: CASSGLLNTEAFF. The CDR3 DNA follows: TGTGCCAGCAGTGGGCTCCTGAACACTGAAGCTTTCTTT.

The rearrangement uses TRBV5-1 and TRBJ2-7; 7 positions match TRBD2. The CDR3 length is 15 residues. Trimming took 0 bases from V and 4 from J; bases not matched to a gene: 7. Germline V gene sequence: CDR1 SGHRS, CDR2 YFSETQ. In DNA, the CDR3 is TGCGCCAGCAGCTTGGCCGGGGGAGGGGTGTACGAGCAGTACTTC. Amino acids: CASSLAGGGVYEQYF. Full variable domain (rest looked up from reference TRBV5-1 and TRBJ2-7): KAGVTQTPRYLIKTRGQQVTLSCSPISGHRSVSWYQQTPGQGLQFLFEYFSETQRNKGNFPGRFSGRQFSNSRSEMNVSTLELGDSALYLCASSLAGGGVYEQYFGPGTRLTVT.

V gene TRBV18 combines with J gene TRBJ2-7; TRBD1 matches 8 bases. Looked up from germline, CDR1 is KGHSH and CDR2 is LQKENI. The CDR3 is made up of 15 amino acids. The J segment lost 3 bases and the V segment lost 3 bases, leaving 7 bases of the junction unmatched. CDR3 in DNA: TGTGCCAGCTCACCCCCCACAGGGGGAGGCTACGAGCAGTACTTC. It codes for CASSPPTGGGYEQYF.

The V and J genes are TRBV6-5 and TRBJ2-5; a possible D gene is TRBD2 (7 bases). The CDR3 sequence is 15 residues long. CDR1 is MNHEY and CDR2 is SVGAGI in the germline V gene. Trimming pared 3 bases from V and 2 bases from J, leaving 13 bases between. Here the CDR3 DNA reads TGTGCCAGCAGTTATCGGGGGGCGGATCAAGAGACCCAGTACTTC. This encodes CASSYRGADQETQYF.

J is TRBJ2-3 and V is TRBV6-1; D ambiguous. Germline CDR1 and CDR2: MNHNS and SASEGT. The CDR3 has 15 amino acids. The V gene lost 6 bases and the J gene lost 0 bases, with 13 bases spanning the gap. The CDR3 is CASRKLSPSTDTQYF. As DNA, the CDR3 is TGTGCCAGCAGGAAACTTTCCCCTAGCACAGATACGCAGTATTTT.